One sample yielded the 28 T cell receptor beta chains listed below, sequenced in a study of T cell responses to AZD1222 COVID-19 vaccine. The protocol was immunoSEQ multiplex PCR, while the TCRdb copy is restricted to in-frame clones and leaves out a portion. The sample consists of 90,000 to 120,000 clones, 75% to 95% of them appearing once. The sample consisted of peripheral blood, taken 28 days after the second AZD1222 dose. Source of these receptors: an adult who received the AZD1222 COVID-19 vaccine.

This clone has just a few counts. The chain links TRBV9 to TRBJ1-2; D remains ambiguous. Per the germline V gene, CDR1 is SGDLS and CDR2 is YYNGEE. V lost 3 bases to trimming and J lost 5 bases, with 17 bases between them. The CDR3 sequence is 15 residues long. The CDR3 region is CASSGLGSLDYGYTF. Here the CDR3 DNA reads TGTGCCAGCAGCGGCCTGGGGAGTCTGGATTATGGCTACACCTTC.

This chain connects TRBV7-9 to TRBJ1-1; no definite D call. Germline assignment: CDR1 SEHNR and CDR2 FQNEAQ (reference sequence). V shed 3 bases and J shed 6 bases, with 11 bases lying between them. The CDR3 extends over 13 amino acids. Here the CDR3 DNA reads TGTGCCAGCAGCTTGGACCAGAAGCCTGAAGCTTTCTTT. It specifies CASSLDQKPEAFF. Supplemented by reference TRBV7-9 and TRBJ1-1, the full variable domain reads DTGVSQNPRHKITKRGQNVTFRCDPISEHNRLYWYRQTLGQGPEFLTYFQNEAQLEKSRLLSDRFSAERPKGSFSTLEIQRTEQGDSAMYLCASSLDQKPEAFFGQGTRLTVV.

The rearrangement joins TRBV4-1 to TRBJ1-2, with 7 bases lining up with TRBD1. The ends lost 6 bases at V and 5 bases at J; junction bases unmatched: 9. This CDR3 has 14 residues. CDR1 and CDR2 (germline): MGHRA, YSYEKL. This CDR3 is CASSTGTEAYGYTF. In nucleotides, the CDR3 is TGCGCCAGCAGTACCGGGACAGAGGCTTATGGCTACACCTTC.

This rearrangement joins TRBV6-5 to TRBJ1-6; unclear D gene. The germline V gene encodes CDR1 MNHEY and CDR2 SVGAGI. The CDR3 has 15 residues. The ends were cut back, 6 bases at V and 8 bases at J, with 17 bases in the middle. CDR3 bases: TGTGCCAGCAGCCGAACTACCACGTTGTATTCACCCCTCCACTTT. This encodes CASSRTTTLYSPLHF.

The V gene is TRBV18, the J gene TRBJ2-2, with no clear D. CDR3 length: 13 amino acids. The V gene lost 2 bases and the J gene lost 5 bases, with 6 bases spanning the gap. Germline CDR1 and CDR2: KGHSH and LQKENI. In DNA form, the CDR3 reads TGTGCCAGCTCACCATCAGTGACCGGGGAGCTGTTTTTT. It encodes CASSPSVTGELFF. The complete variable domain, with remaining parts taken from reference TRBV18 and TRBJ2-2, reads NAGVMQNPRHLVRRRGQEARLRCSPMKGHSHVYWYRQLPEEGLKFMVYLQKENIIDESGMPKERFSAEFPKEGPSILRIQQVVRGDSAAYFCASSPSVTGELFFGEGSRLTVL.

J is TRBJ2-7 and V is TRBV24-1; 14 bases match TRBD2. Germline values: CDR1 KGHDR, CDR2 SFDVKD. Trimming at V came to 10 bases and at J to 2 bases, leaving 18 bases not matched to a gene. The CDR3 has 19 amino acids. CDR3 sequence reads: CATIAGEGTSGRGTYEQYF. CDR3 in DNA: TGTGCCACAATAGCTGGAGAAGGGACTAGCGGGAGAGGGACCTACGAGCAGTACTTC.

The V and J genes are TRBV28 and TRBJ1-5; D gene uncertain. The CDR3 spans 15 residues. The V end was cut by 1 base, the J end by 3 bases, with 10 bases between. Germline V gene sequence: CDR1 MDHEN, CDR2 SYDVKM. The CDR3 nucleotides read TGTGCCAGCAGTTTATTTGGAATCGCCAATCAGCCCCAGCATTTT. This translates into CASSLFGIANQPQHF.

V and J are TRBV7-8 and TRBJ2-7; 13 nucleotides agree with TRBD2. The J segment lost 5 bases and the V segment lost 6 bases, leaving 7 bases of the junction unmatched. The CDR3 runs 15 residues. Germline V gene lookup returns CDR1 SGHVS and CDR2 FQNEAQ. The CDR3 DNA sequence: TGTGCCAGCAGTCCCGGACTAGCGGGAGTTAACGAGCAGTACTTC. Amino acid sequence: CASSPGLAGVNEQYF.

The J gene is TRBJ2-2, the V gene TRBV28, with D unresolved. The CDR3 runs 13 residues. Trimming removed 7 bases at V and 4 bases at J, with 10 bases between. CDR1 and CDR2 from the germline V gene are MDHEN and SYDVKM. CDR3 amino acids: CASNGPLTGELFF. DNA for the CDR3: TGTGCCAGCAATGGACCACTCACCGGGGAGCTGTTTTTT.

The chain couples TRBV19 to TRBJ2-5, with TRBD1 matching 8 bases. The CDR3 loop spans 14 amino acids. The germline V gene encodes CDR1 LNHDA and CDR2 SQIVND (reference sequence). Unmatched junction bases numbered 4, after V lost 5 bases and J lost 2 bases. The chain's CDR3 is CASSPRDRQETQYF. CDR3 coding DNA: TGTGCCAGTAGTCCCCGGGACAGGCAAGAGACCCAGTACTTC.

The chain joins TRBV10-3 to TRBJ2-1; 7 bases line up with TRBD2. The CDR3 is made up of 16 amino acids. From germline, CDR1 is ENHRY and CDR2 SYGVKD. J was trimmed by 5 bases and V by 2 bases; bases with no gene match: 9. For the CDR3, the DNA is TGTGCCATCAGTGAGAGGGCTAGCGGAGATAACAATGAGCAGTTCTTC. This encodes CAISERASGDNNEQFF.

This clone turned up a few times. The genes are TRBV27 and TRBJ1-1; 7 bases align to TRBD1. After removal of 4 bases from V and 0 bases from J, the junction contained 8 bases not matched to a gene. This CDR3 contains 16 residues. Germline V gives CDR1 MNHEY, CDR2 SMNVEV (reference sequence). CDR3 protein: CASSSSQGELNTEAFF. The DNA of the CDR3 is TGTGCCAGCAGTTCAAGTCAGGGGGAATTGAACACTGAAGCTTTCTTT.

The chain employs TRBV6-5 and TRBJ2-7, with D perhaps matching TRBD1 or TRBD2 (5 bases each). This CDR3 spans 14 amino acids. From germline, CDR1 is MNHEY and CDR2 SVGAGI. Between the trimmed V and J ends, which lost 10 bases and 1 base, there was a span of 17 bases. CDR3 sequence (DNA): TGTGCCACCTGGAAGGGACCGGGATCCTACGAGCAGTACTTC. Translating gives CATWKGPGSYEQYF.

The V and J genes are TRBV9 and TRBJ2-5; D gene unclear. This CDR3 has 16 amino acids. Trimming shortened V by 3 bases and J by 2 bases, and 17 bases separated the two germline ends. Germline CDR1 reads SGDLS; CDR2 reads YYNGEE. The CDR3: CASSGETNSIQETQYF. The CDR3 region has the DNA TGTGCCAGCAGCGGAGAAACCAATAGTATACAAGAGACCCAGTACTTC.

The chain has TRBV7-8 and TRBJ1-2; 7 bases agree with TRBD1. Germline V gene lookup returns CDR1 SGHVS and CDR2 FQNEAQ. J was trimmed by 2 bases and V by 4 bases; bases with no gene match: 4. The length of the CDR3 is 14 residues. CDR3 amino acids: CASSSTGVNYGYTF. In DNA form, the CDR3 reads TGTGCCAGCAGCTCCACAGGGGTAAACTATGGCTACACCTTC.

The chain couples TRBV5-5 to TRBJ2-7; D not resolved. Germline-derived CDR1 and CDR2 are SGHKS and YYEKEE (reference sequence). The CDR3 sequence is 14 residues long. Between the trimmed V and J ends, which lost 2 bases and 0 bases, there was a span of 9 bases. The CDR3 is CASSFTGFSYEQYF. Here the CDR3 DNA reads TGTGCCAGCAGCTTCACTGGGTTCTCCTACGAGCAGTACTTC.

This rearrangement joins TRBV7-9 to TRBJ2-3, with D hard to call. CDR3 length: 11 amino acids. Looked up from germline, CDR1 is SEHNR and CDR2 is FQNEAQ (reference sequence). V was shortened by 3 bases and J by 7 bases, with 5 bases between the two germline ends. The CDR3 nucleotides are TGTGCCAGCAGCTTGGAGTATACGCAGTATTTT. This encodes CASSLEYTQYF.

The genes are TRBV7-9 and TRBJ1-3; D unresolved. Trimming took 6 bases from V and 0 from J, leaving 15 bases between them. Germline loops: CDR1 SEHNR, CDR2 FQNEAQ (reference sequence). The CDR3 is 16 amino acids. This CDR3 is CASSPYGIPSGNTIYF. The CDR3 DNA reads as TGTGCCAGCAGTCCTTACGGGATCCCCTCTGGAAACACCATATATTTT.

This chain links TRBV12-3 or TRBV12-4 with TRBJ1-6; tentatively, D is TRBD1 (6 bases). Deletions cut 6 bases from V and 11 bases from J, with 11 bases between. The CDR3 has 12 residues. CDR3 in amino acids: CASRETGTPLHF. CDR3 bases: TGTGCCAGCAGAGAAACAGGGACACCCCTCCACTTT.

The CDR3 here is CASSEPASALRTDTQYF. The CDR3 DNA reads as TGCGCCAGCAGCGAGCCGGCTAGCGCGCTCCGCACAGATACGCAGTATTTT. The gene calls are TRBV4-1 and TRBJ2-3; a possible D gene is TRBD2 (6 bases). The germline CDR1 and CDR2 sequences are MGHRA and YSYEKL. The CDR3 length is 17 residues. V shed 5 bases and J shed 1 base, with 19 bases lying between them.

The chain joins TRBV7-9 to TRBJ1-4; 10 nucleotides match TRBD1. The trim removed 5 bases at V and 8 bases at J, leaving 8 bases unmatched. This CDR3 is built from 15 residues. Germline V gives CDR1 SEHNR, CDR2 FQNEAQ (reference sequence). This CDR3 is CASSTLDRGKEKLFF. The DNA for the CDR3 is TGTGCCAGCAGCACGCTGGACAGGGGGAAGGAAAAACTGTTTTTT.

The genes are TRBV6-6 and TRBJ1-6; D call uncertain. There are 19 residues in the CDR3. From germline, CDR1 is MNHNY and CDR2 SVGAGI (reference sequence). Trimming cost V 5 bases and J 0 bases, with 20 bases left between them. The CDR3 loop is CASSPLGWATSSYNSPLHF. As DNA, the CDR3 is TGTGCCAGCAGTCCCCTCGGATGGGCAACGAGCTCCTATAATTCACCCCTCCACTTT.

This clone was counted ten times or more. This chain links TRBV6-4 with TRBJ1-6, with TRBD1 as a possible D gene (5 bases). The CDR3 contains 13 residues. Trimming removed 5 bases from V and 5 bases from J, with 7 bases in between. The germline gives CDR1 MRHNA, CDR2 SNTAGT. For the CDR3, the DNA is TGTGCCAGCAGTTCGGGGGATAATTCACCCCTCCACTTT. Residues: CASSSGDNSPLHF.

The V and J genes are TRBV5-1 and TRBJ2-7; TRBD1 matches 8 bases. Germline values: CDR1 SGHRS, CDR2 YFSETQ. The CDR3 contains 14 residues. V was clipped by 5 bases and J by 2 bases; unmatched bases: 6. The CDR3 bases are TGCGCCAGCAGAGAGGGACAGGTGACCTACGAGCAGTACTTC. Translating gives CASREGQVTYEQYF.

The chain carries TRBV19 and TRBJ1-2; D unresolved. Trimming stripped 6 bases from V and 4 bases from J, with 9 bases between. The CDR3 runs 12 residues. Germline V CDR1 and CDR2: LNHDA, SQIVND (reference sequence). The CDR3 protein is CASRGEGYGYTF. The CDR3 coding sequence is TGTGCCAGTAGGGGAGAAGGCTATGGCTACACCTTC.

The V gene is TRBV5-1, the J gene TRBJ2-1; D gene unclear. Germline lookup yields CDR1 SGHRS and CDR2 YFSETQ. This CDR3 region has 15 residues. The V and J ends lost 3 bases and 6 bases respectively, with 16 bases between them. The CDR3 here is CASSSRAGWSNEQFF. CDR3 DNA: TGCGCCAGCAGCTCAAGGGCAGGCTGGAGCAATGAGCAGTTCTTC.

The rearrangement links TRBV19 to TRBJ1-5; TRBD1 aligns across 7 bases. Germline V CDR1 and CDR2: LNHDA, SQIVND (reference sequence). J gave up 7 bases and V 3 bases, and 6 bases lay outside the gene matches. The CDR3 is 14 residues long. The CDR3 DNA follows: TGTGCCAGTAGTATGTGGAGGGGGCACCAGCCCCAGCATTTT. It codes for CASSMWRGHQPQHF.

V is TRBV2 and J is TRBJ2-5, with 12 positions matching TRBD1. CDR3 size: 14 residues. CDR1 SNHLY and CDR2 FYNNEI come from the germline V gene. The junction had 4 bases not matched to a gene; V was cut back by 6 bases and J by 5 bases. CDR3 nucleotides: TGTGCCAGCAGGGGGGACAGGGGGCAGGAGACCCAGTACTTC. Residues: CASRGDRGQETQYF. The full variable domain, with the rest looked up from reference TRBV2 and TRBJ2-5, is EPEVTQTPSHQVTQMGQEVILRCVPISNHLYFYWYRQILGQKVEFLVSFYNNEISEKSEIFDDQFSVERPDGSNFTLKIRSTKLEDSAMYFCASRGDRGQETQYFGPGTRLLVL.